This TCR beta chain was identified during a study of long-term antiretroviral therapy in people with HIV. Study information: Samples collected earliest predate the 2015 immediate-ART recommendation by about a decade.

Researchers ran immunoSEQ v3.0 at survey level. Measured with immunoSEQ multiplex PCR; TCRdb has only the in-frame clones, and not every one. The sample has some 25,000 clones, roughly 80% seen once. This clone has just a few counts. Its antigen is unknown. With V trimmed by 1 base and J by 0 bases, 8 bases remained unmatched. The CDR3 consists of 17 residues. Germline CDR1 SGHRS, CDR2 YFSETQ. Study findings and constraints: An increase in diversity followed ART, yet levels stayed below transplant donor controls. Clonal expansions arising prior to ART prevailed in the repertoire at every time point. HIV repertoires had narrower CDR3 length ranges than controls.

The chain couples TRBV5-1 to TRBJ2-3, with 7 bases aligning to TRBD2. Sequences were derived from unsorted PBMCs, sampled 3 years after starting antiretroviral therapy. This receptor was taken from a man between 35 and 55 years old with HIV. The CDR3 DNA reads TGCGCCAGCAGCTTGATACTAGCGTTTACTAGCACAGATACGCAGTATTTT. Its translation is CASSLILAFTSTDTQYF.